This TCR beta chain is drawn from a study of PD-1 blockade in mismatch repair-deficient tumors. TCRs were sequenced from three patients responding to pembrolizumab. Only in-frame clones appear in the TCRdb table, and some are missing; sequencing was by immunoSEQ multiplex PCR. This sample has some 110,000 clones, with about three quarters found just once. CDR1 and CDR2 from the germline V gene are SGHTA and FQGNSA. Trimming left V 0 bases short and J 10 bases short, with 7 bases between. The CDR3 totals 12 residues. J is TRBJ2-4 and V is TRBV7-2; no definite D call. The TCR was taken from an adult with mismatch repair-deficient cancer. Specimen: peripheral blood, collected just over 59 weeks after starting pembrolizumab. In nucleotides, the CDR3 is TGTGCCAGCAGCTTAGCCCCCGCGATTCAGTACTTC. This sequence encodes CASSLAPAIQYF.